Listed here are 29 T cell receptor beta chains from one sample, sequenced in a study of shared clonotypes between healthy human individuals. The protocol was immunoSEQ multiplex PCR, while the TCRdb copy is restricted to in-frame clones and leaves out a portion. The sample consists of about 960,000 clones, approximately 76% of them appearing once. Input material: memory CD4+ T cells sorted from blood. Subset given: CD45RA-negative fraction. The origin of the receptors is a man younger than 35 in good health.

The rearrangement joins TRBV5-1 to TRBJ1-4, with 8 bases that match TRBD1. This CDR3 is built from 15 residues. Germline assignment: CDR1 SGHRS and CDR2 YFSETQ. V shed 4 bases and J 7 bases; nucleotides not matched to a gene: 9. The CDR3 coding sequence is TGCGCCAGCAGCACGACGACAGGGGAGGGTGAAAAACTGTTTTTT. As protein: CASSTTTGEGEKLFF.

The chain recombines TRBV7-6 with TRBJ2-1, with D unresolved. The CDR3 length is 14 residues. Trimming stripped 5 bases from V and 7 bases from J, with 15 bases between. Germline CDR1 is SGHVS and CDR2 is FNYEAQ. As DNA, the CDR3 is TGTGCCAGCAGCCCCCAGGATGCACAAAATGAGCAGTTCTTC. It specifies CASSPQDAQNEQFF.

Ten or more counts support this clone. The chain links TRBV9 to TRBJ2-2; possibly TRBD2 for D (6 bases). The V end lost 0 bases, the J end lost 0 bases, and 15 bases lay between the germline ends. The CDR3 spans 18 residues. Germline lookup yields CDR1 SGDLS and CDR2 YYNGEE. The CDR3 DNA follows: TGTGCCAGCAGCGTAGCAAAGGGAGCGGGTACGAACACCGGGGAGCTGTTTTTT. This translates into CASSVAKGAGTNTGELFF.

The genes are TRBV11-2 and TRBJ2-5, with D tentatively TRBD1 (6 bases). V gave up 0 bases and J gave up 4 bases, with 12 bases separating them. This CDR3 is 15 amino acids long. Per germline, CDR1 SGHAT and CDR2 FQNNGV. The CDR3, as DNA: TGTGCCAGCAGCTTAGATAGCCAGGGGACAGAGACCCAGTACTTC. Protein sequence: CASSLDSQGTETQYF.

The rearrangement links TRBV30 to TRBJ2-7, with D perhaps TRBD1 or TRBD2 (5 bases each). There are 15 residues in the CDR3. Trimming left V 1 base short and J 6 bases short, with 19 bases between. Germline CDR1 reads GTSNPN; CDR2 reads SVGIG (reference sequence). In DNA, the CDR3 is TGTGCCTGGAGTGGGACACGAGGGGCGCGGGCCGAGCAGTACTTC. It translates to CAWSGTRGARAEQYF.

This clone has more than one count but fewer than ten. The rearrangement uses TRBV27 and TRBJ2-3; weak D call: TRBD2 (6 bases). Germline loops: CDR1 MNHEY, CDR2 SMNVEV (reference sequence). V dropped 3 bases and J dropped 1 base, with 11 bases sitting between them. CDR3 length: 15 amino acids. This CDR3 reads CASSFSSGGTDTQYF. The CDR3 nucleotides are TGTGCCAGCAGTTTTAGTTCGGGGGGCACAGATACGCAGTATTTT.

This clone was seen many times. Other nucleotide sequences from this sample produce the same CDR3. This chain links TRBV5-6 with TRBJ1-1; D perhaps matches TRBD1 (6 bases). The CDR3 loop spans 14 amino acids. V lost 0 bases, J lost 4 bases, and 10 bases lay in between. CDR1 and CDR2 from the germline V gene are SGHDT and YYEEEE. The CDR3 region has the DNA TGTGCCAGCAGCTTGGTTAAGGGGGGCACTGAAGCTTTCTTT. Amino acids: CASSLVKGGTEAFF.

This clone was picked up a small number of times. The chain has TRBV25-1 and TRBJ2-7; the D is unclear. Between the trimmed V and J ends, which lost 3 bases and 2 bases, there was a span of 11 bases. The CDR3 sequence is 14 residues long. Germline CDR1 MGHDK, CDR2 SYGVNS. CDR3: CASSDHKKTYEQYF. In DNA form, the CDR3 reads TGTGCCAGCAGTGACCACAAGAAAACCTACGAGCAGTACTTC.

The chain combines TRBV2 with TRBJ1-4, with D possibly TRBD1 on 5 matching bases. V lost 8 bases to trimming and J lost 3 bases, with 19 bases between them. Germline V gene sequence: CDR1 SNHLY, CDR2 FYNNEI. This CDR3 has 16 amino acids. CDR3 coding DNA: TGTGCCAGCCGGGACTCCGGGGTTTTCGCTAATGAAAAACTGTTTTTT. Its translation is CASRDSGVFANEKLFF.

The CDR3 DNA follows: TGTGCCAGTAGAGATGACAGGGGGAGTAATGAAAAACTGTTTTTT. Protein sequence: CASRDDRGSNEKLFF. The genes are TRBV19 and TRBJ1-4; 9 nucleotides match TRBD1. Trimming cost V 6 bases and J 4 bases; bases outside gene matches: 6. There are 15 residues in the CDR3. From germline, CDR1 is LNHDA and CDR2 SQIVND (reference sequence). The full variable domain, with the rest looked up from reference TRBV19 and TRBJ1-4, is DGGITQSPKYLFRKEGQNVTLSCEQNLNHDAMYWYRQDPGQGLRLIYYSQIVNDFQKGDIAEGYSVSREKKESFPLTVTSAQKNPTAFYLCASRDDRGSNEKLFFGSGTQLSVL.

In regard to this clone: Other DNA sequences within the sample encode an identical CDR3. This sequence joins TRBV5-1 and TRBJ2-3; D is uncertain. The CDR3 contains 12 residues. Germline CDR1 and CDR2: SGHRS and YFSETQ. The V and J ends lost 0 bases and 6 bases respectively, with 5 bases between them. The CDR3 here is CASSLDGDTQYF. CDR3 nucleotide sequence: TGCGCCAGCAGCTTGGACGGGGATACGCAGTATTTT.

A note on this clone: Distinct nucleotide sequences in the sample also encode this CDR3. The chain recombines TRBV5-1 with TRBJ2-7, with D possibly being TRBD1 (6 bases). The CDR3 extends over 14 amino acids. Germline V gene data show CDR1 as SGHRS and CDR2 as YFSETQ. Trimming took 2 bases from V and 1 from J, leaving 10 bases between them. This CDR3 is CASSLGRGSYEQYF. CDR3 sequence (DNA): TGCGCCAGCAGCTTAGGAAGGGGGTCCTACGAGCAGTACTTC.

At least ten counts were recorded for this clone. The rearrangement links TRBV5-6 to TRBJ2-6; D may be TRBD1 (5 bases). V was cut by 0 bases and J by 2 bases, with 6 bases left in between. CDR1 is SGHDT and CDR2 is YYEEEE in the germline V gene. CDR3 size: 15 residues. CDR3 sequence reads: CASSLGGAGANVLTF. Written as DNA, the CDR3 is TGTGCCAGCAGCTTGGGGGGCGCTGGGGCCAACGTCCTGACTTTC.

The chain carries TRBV5-1 and TRBJ2-3, with D possibly TRBD2 on 5 matching bases. The CDR3 spans 14 residues. The V end lost 0 bases, the J end lost 4 bases, and 9 bases lay between the germline ends. Germline values: CDR1 SGHRS, CDR2 YFSETQ. The CDR3 DNA is TGCGCCAGCAGCTTGGCGCTAGCCCCAGATACGCAGTATTTT. It yields the protein CASSLALAPDTQYF.

The chain is built from TRBV18 and TRBJ2-3; the D is unclear. The CDR3 covers 15 residues. Germline V gene sequence: CDR1 KGHSH, CDR2 LQKENI. Trimming shortened V by 3 bases and J by 2 bases, and 12 bases separated the two germline ends. DNA for the CDR3: TGTGCCAGCTCACCCGTAGCCCTCTTCACAGATACGCAGTATTTT. Translation: CASSPVALFTDTQYF.

The V gene is TRBV4-1, the J gene TRBJ1-3, with a possible D match to TRBD1 (6 bases). The CDR3 length is 18 residues. The ends were cut back, 0 bases at V and 0 bases at J, with 15 bases in the middle. CDR1 is MGHRA and CDR2 is YSYEKL in the germline V gene. CDR3 nucleotides: TGCGCCAGCAGCCAAGATGGGGGCAGGGGATCCTCTGGAAACACCATATATTTT. Amino acid sequence: CASSQDGGRGSSGNTIYF.

This rearrangement joins TRBV11-2 to TRBJ2-1; TRBD1 is a possible D gene (6 bases). Germline V gene sequence: CDR1 SGHAT, CDR2 FQNNGV. Trimming removed 5 bases from V and 5 bases from J, with 19 bases in between. The CDR3 totals 16 residues. CDR3 coding DNA: TGTGCCAGCAGCACTATATCTAGGCAGGGGAACAATGAGCAGTTCTTC. It translates to CASSTISRQGNNEQFF.

J is TRBJ2-1 and V is TRBV5-1, with 7 bases matching TRBD2. CDR1 and CDR2 from the germline V gene are SGHRS and YFSETQ. The ends lost 1 base at V and 5 bases at J; junction bases unmatched: 6. This CDR3 contains 15 residues. This chain's CDR3 is CASSLMREWHNEQFF. DNA for the CDR3: TGCGCCAGCAGCTTGATGCGGGAGTGGCACAATGAGCAGTTCTTC.

Points on this clone: The sample holds other DNA sequences that translate to the same CDR3. The chain links TRBV7-2 to TRBJ2-5; D is uncertain. Looked up from germline, CDR1 is SGHTA and CDR2 is FQGNSA. There are 12 residues in the CDR3. V lost 2 bases and J lost 5, with 6 bases in between. This chain's CDR3 is CASSLLSETQYF. In nucleotides, the CDR3 is TGTGCCAGCAGCTTATTGTCGGAGACCCAGTACTTC.

The table lists this clone with a few counts. An end of the junction does not agree with germline; a read error may underlie this. The rearrangement uses TRBV7-7 and TRBJ2-5; 13 bases match TRBD2. Germline V gene sequence: CDR1 SSHAT, CDR2 FNYEAQ (reference sequence). This CDR3 comprises 15 residues. The CDR3 DNA follows: TGTGCTAGCAGCACTAGCGGGGGGGCCCAAGAGACCCAGTACTTC. This encodes CASSTSGGAQETQYF.

The V and J genes are TRBV4-2 and TRBJ2-7; 10 bases map to TRBD2. The CDR3 consists of 15 residues. Germline V CDR1 and CDR2: LGHNA, YNFKEQ. With 2 bases clipped from V and 9 bases from J, the junction kept 10 bases outside the gene matches. The CDR3 loop reads CASSQSTSGLRGQYF. In DNA form, the CDR3 reads TGTGCCAGCAGCCAATCGACTAGCGGGCTCCGGGGGCAGTACTTC.

The chain joins TRBV5-4 to TRBJ2-1, with 14 bases aligning to TRBD2. Trimming removed 4 bases from V and 10 bases from J; junction bases left unmatched: 10. Germline V gene sequence: CDR1 SGHNT, CDR2 YYREEE (reference sequence). The CDR3 is 16 residues long. In nucleotides, the CDR3 is TGTGCCAGCAGCCTAGGGACTAGCGGGGGCTGGGGGGAGCAGTTCTTC. This codes for CASSLGTSGGWGEQFF.

The chain carries TRBV15 and TRBJ1-4; TRBD1 aligns across 8 bases. Trimming at V came to 2 bases and at J to 8 bases, leaving 10 bases not matched to a gene. CDR1 is LNHNV, CDR2 YYDKDF, per germline (reference sequence). CDR3 length: 16 amino acids. DNA of the CDR3: TGTGCCACCAGCAGACCCGAGGACAGGGCCGACGAAAAACTGTTTTTT. It yields the protein CATSRPEDRADEKLFF.

The chain employs TRBV12-1 and TRBJ2-1; TRBD2, the table's D call, lacks a check against the DNA. TRBV12-1 is noted as a pseudogene. The CDR3 contains 14 residues. CDR3 nucleotides: TGTGCCAGCAGCGCTAGCGGGAGGTGGGATGAGCAGTTCTTC. This codes for CASSASGRWDEQFF.

The chain is built from TRBV11-2 and TRBJ1-1, with a possible D match to TRBD1 (6 bases). Germline V gene data show CDR1 as SGHAT and CDR2 as FQNNGV. CDR3 length: 15 residues. V lost 3 bases and J 1 base, leaving 12 bases between the germline ends. The CDR3: CASSLRQEPNTEAFF. The CDR3 DNA reads as TGTGCCAGCAGCTTGCGACAGGAGCCGAACACTGAAGCTTTCTTT.

The chain carries TRBV19 and TRBJ1-5; 8 bases map to TRBD1. Germline-derived CDR1 and CDR2 are LNHDA and SQIVND (reference sequence). There are 14 residues in the CDR3. With V trimmed by 5 bases and J by 8 bases, 8 bases remained unmatched. CDR3 residues: CASSSDRGGEPQHF. The CDR3 coding sequence is TGTGCCAGTAGTTCCGACAGGGGAGGAGAGCCCCAGCATTTT.

The gene calls are TRBV19 and TRBJ1-1, with 10 bases fitting TRBD1. V dropped 6 bases and J dropped 4; count of bases not matched to a gene: 14. The CDR3 has 17 residues. Germline assignment: CDR1 LNHDA and CDR2 SQIVND (reference sequence). The CDR3 region is CASSPLTGQGKSTEAFF. CDR3 nucleotides: TGTGCCAGTAGCCCTTTGACGGGACAGGGGAAATCCACTGAAGCTTTCTTT.

The chain couples TRBV4-3 to TRBJ2-3; TRBD1 aligns across 8 bases. V lost 3 bases to trimming and J lost 6 bases; unmatched junction nucleotides: 5. Germline-derived CDR1 and CDR2 are LGHNA and YSLEER. This CDR3 is 14 amino acids long. CDR3: CASSHSGGGDTQYF. In DNA form, the CDR3 reads TGCGCCAGCAGCCACTCAGGGGGCGGGGATACGCAGTATTTT.

The chain joins TRBV30 to TRBJ2-3; 8 nucleotides agree with TRBD1. This CDR3 spans 16 amino acids. With 0 bases clipped from V and 0 bases from J, the junction kept 5 bases outside the gene matches. The germline V gene has CDR1 GTSNPN and CDR2 SVGIG (reference sequence). The CDR3, as DNA: TGTGCCTGGAGTGTCGGGACAGGCCCTAGCACAGATACGCAGTATTTT. Amino acids: CAWSVGTGPSTDTQYF.